The next 30 T cell receptor beta chains were all read from a single sample in a study of blood T cell repertoires in COVID-19. Libraries were prepared by immunoSEQ multiplex PCR; TCRdb keeps only in-frame clonotypes and omits some of them. The repertoire holds fewer than 45,000 clones, with 88% as singletons. The sequenced material came from peripheral blood. The source is a human donor in a cohort sampled during active COVID-19.

The chain combines TRBV7-2 with TRBJ1-2, with D uncertain. The CDR3 has 16 residues. Germline V lookup: CDR1 SGHTA, CDR2 FQGNSA. V was pared by 1 base and J by 4 bases, with 16 bases between. CDR3 in amino acids: CASSLVGGGYSYGYTF. The CDR3 DNA reads TGTGCCAGCAGCTTAGTTGGTGGAGGCTACTCCTATGGCTACACCTTC.

This clone appeared once. This chain uses TRBV30 with TRBJ1-2; a possible D gene is TRBD1 (6 bases). CDR1 and CDR2 from the germline V gene are GTSNPN and SVGIG (reference sequence). The CDR3 contains 13 residues. Trimming left V 2 bases short and J 3 bases short, with 10 bases between. In DNA, the CDR3 is TGTGCCTGGAGTACAGGGACGGACTATGGCTACACCTTC. It specifies CAWSTGTDYGYTF.

This chain uses TRBV15 with TRBJ2-4, with TRBD1 matching over 10 bases. CDR3 length equals 18 residues. Germline V gene lookup returns CDR1 LNHNV and CDR2 YYDKDF (reference sequence). V was pared by 5 bases and J by 0 bases, with 10 bases of the junction left unmatched. The CDR3 reads CATSRTYGQGGAKNIQYF. The CDR3 DNA follows: TGTGCCACCAGCCGAACATACGGACAGGGGGGAGCCAAAAACATTCAGTACTTC.

The chain combines TRBV5-6 with TRBJ2-7; weak D call: TRBD1 (6 bases). V shed 4 bases and J shed 10 bases, with 24 bases lying between them. There are 15 residues in the CDR3. Per the germline V gene, CDR1 is SGHDT and CDR2 is YYEEEE. The CDR3 loop is CASSLNRRDKGKQYF. CDR3 in DNA: TGTGCCAGCAGCCTCAACCGACGGGACAAAGGAAAACAGTACTTC.

J is TRBJ2-7 and V is TRBV7-9, with TRBD1 matching 10 bases. V was clipped by 3 bases and J by 5 bases; unmatched bases: 7. This CDR3 is built from 15 residues. Germline-derived CDR1 and CDR2 are SEHNR and FQNEAQ (reference sequence). CDR3 DNA sequence: TGTGCCAGCAGCTTCAGGGACAGGGGCGCCCACGAGCAGTACTTC. It yields the protein CASSFRDRGAHEQYF.

V and J are TRBV30 and TRBJ2-7; D might be TRBD1 (6 bases). With 0 bases removed from V and 9 bases from J, the gap between germline ends came to 15 bases. CDR1 is GTSNPN, CDR2 SVGIG, per germline (reference sequence). The CDR3 runs 13 residues. CDR3: CAWSVRDNLGQYF. The CDR3 nucleotides are TGTGCCTGGAGTGTACGGGACAATCTGGGGCAGTACTTC.

This rearrangement joins TRBV29-1 to TRBJ2-5; 7 bases agree with TRBD1. CDR3 length equals 13 residues. V shed 6 bases and J 5 bases; nucleotides not matched to a gene: 9. Germline-derived CDR1 and CDR2 are SQVTM and ANQGSEA. Here the CDR3 DNA reads TGCAGCGTACAACAGGGGCTGGGGGAGACCCAGTACTTC. As protein: CSVQQGLGETQYF. Complete variable domain (other parts from reference TRBV29-1 and TRBJ2-5): SAVISQKPSRDICQRGTSLTIQCQVDSQVTMMFWYRQQPGQSLTLIATANQGSEATYESGFVIDKFPISRPNLTFSTLTVSNMSPEDSSIYLCSVQQGLGETQYFGPGTRLLVL.

The chain recombines TRBV30 with TRBJ2-7, with 8 bases identical to TRBD1. Germline values: CDR1 GTSNPN, CDR2 SVGIG (reference sequence). The CDR3 sequence is 14 residues long. Germline trimming cut 4 bases from V and 0 bases from J; bases unmatched to any gene: 5. CDR3 nucleotide sequence: TGTGCCTGGATCCGACAGGGGCTCTCCTACGAGCAGTACTTC. It translates to CAWIRQGLSYEQYF. The complete variable domain, with remaining parts taken from reference TRBV30 and TRBJ2-7, reads SQTIHQWPATLVQPVGSPLSLECTVEGTSNPNLYWYRQAAGRGLQLLFYSVGIGQISSEVPQNLSASRPQDRQFILSSKKLLLSDSGFYLCAWIRQGLSYEQYFGPGTRLTVT.

This chain connects TRBV7-9 to TRBJ2-3; 14 positions match TRBD2. This CDR3 has 16 residues. The germline CDR1 and CDR2 sequences are SEHNR and FQNEAQ (reference sequence). Trimming at V came to 4 bases and at J to 2 bases, leaving 2 bases not matched to a gene. CDR3 residues: CASSSGLAGATDTQYF. As DNA, the CDR3 is TGTGCCAGCAGCTCGGGACTAGCGGGGGCCACAGATACGCAGTATTTT.

This chain joins TRBV19 and TRBJ2-5, with 9 positions matching TRBD1. This CDR3 has 14 amino acids. J lost 5 bases, V lost 3 bases, and 4 bases had no gene match. CDR1 and CDR2 from the germline V gene are LNHDA and SQIVND (reference sequence). CDR3 DNA sequence: TGTGCCAGTAGTATGGGACAGGGAGAGGAGACCCAGTACTTC. Protein sequence: CASSMGQGEETQYF.

The CDR3 sequence is CASSPRLFSTGELFF. CDR3 DNA sequence: TGTGCCAGCAGCCCCCGACTTTTTTCAACCGGGGAGCTGTTTTTT. J is TRBJ2-2 and V is TRBV9; D uncertain. The CDR3 is 15 amino acids. The V end was cut by 4 bases, the J end by 5 bases, with 15 bases between. Per germline, CDR1 SGDLS and CDR2 YYNGEE. Full variable domain (rest looked up from reference TRBV9 and TRBJ2-2): DSGVTQTPKHLITATGQRVTLRCSPRSGDLSVYWYQQSLDQGLQFLIQYYNGEERAKGNILERFSAQQFPDLHSELNLSSLELGDSALYFCASSPRLFSTGELFFGEGSRLTVL.

The chain employs TRBV30 and TRBJ1-4; D is unclear. The germline CDR1 and CDR2 sequences are GTSNPN and SVGIG (reference sequence). This CDR3 is built from 15 residues. V lost 0 bases and J 5 bases, leaving 13 bases between the germline ends. CDR3 sequence reads: CAWSVFLLENEKLFF. Written as DNA, the CDR3 is TGTGCCTGGAGTGTTTTCCTCCTTGAGAATGAAAAACTGTTTTTT. The whole variable domain, remainder taken from reference TRBV30 and TRBJ1-4, is SQTIHQWPATLVQPVGSPLSLECTVEGTSNPNLYWYRQAAGRGLQLLFYSVGIGQISSEVPQNLSASRPQDRQFILSSKKLLLSDSGFYLCAWSVFLLENEKLFFGSGTQLSVL.

The J gene is TRBJ2-2, the V gene TRBV2, with a weak D call TRBD1 (6 bases). The V gene's germline CDR1 is SNHLY and CDR2 FYNNEI. V lost 3 bases, J lost 7 bases, and 12 bases lay in between. The CDR3 has 14 residues. CDR3 bases: TGTGCCAGCAGTGAGCAGGGGTATGGCGGGGAGCTGTTTTTT. As protein: CASSEQGYGGELFF.

This clone was counted once. The gene calls are TRBV5-1 and TRBJ1-1; D is unresolved. Trimming took off 0 bases at V and 0 bases at J, with 12 bases between the two ends. The CDR3 loop spans 16 amino acids. From germline, CDR1 is SGHRS and CDR2 YFSETQ. CDR3 protein: CASSLGSGGMNTEAFF. CDR3 bases: TGCGCCAGCAGCTTGGGGTCAGGAGGTATGAACACTGAAGCTTTCTTT.

The V and J genes are TRBV14 and TRBJ2-5; D uncertain. The germline V gene encodes CDR1 SGHDN and CDR2 FVKESK. CDR3 length equals 16 residues. V dropped 0 bases and J dropped 5 bases, with 16 bases sitting between them. The CDR3 sequence: CASSQDWVGAMETQYF. The CDR3, as DNA: TGTGCCAGCAGCCAAGACTGGGTCGGAGCGATGGAGACCCAGTACTTC.

The chain links TRBV7-6 to TRBJ1-2; possible D gene TRBD1, 5 bases. This CDR3 spans 15 amino acids. Germline loops: CDR1 SGHVS, CDR2 FNYEAQ. V was cut by 1 base and J by 4 bases, with 13 bases left in between. CDR3 amino acids: CASSLGAGLGYGYTF. CDR3 bases: TGTGCCAGCAGCTTAGGTGCAGGGTTGGGCTATGGCTACACCTTC.

The rearrangement uses TRBV4-1 and TRBJ1-2, with D perhaps TRBD1 (5 bases). Looked up from germline, CDR1 is MGHRA and CDR2 is YSYEKL. The CDR3 loop spans 15 amino acids. V lost 0 bases to trimming and J lost 4 bases, with 12 bases between them. The CDR3 region is CASSQDRALGYGYTF. The CDR3, as DNA: TGCGCCAGCAGCCAAGACAGGGCCCTAGGCTATGGCTACACCTTC.

This rearrangement joins TRBV10-3 to TRBJ1-2; perhaps TRBD1 as D (6 bases). Germline values: CDR1 ENHRY, CDR2 SYGVKD. Trimming left V 0 bases short and J 4 bases short, with 15 bases between. The CDR3 sequence is 16 residues long. The CDR3 loop is CAISESQGMGTYGYTF. The CDR3 DNA reads TGTGCCATCAGTGAGTCTCAGGGGATGGGGACCTATGGCTACACCTTC.

The gene calls are TRBV19 and TRBJ1-6, with D possibly being TRBD1 (6 bases). CDR3 length equals 13 residues. Trimming took off 7 bases at V and 10 bases at J, with 14 bases between the two ends. Germline CDR1 LNHDA, CDR2 SQIVND (reference sequence). DNA of the CDR3: TGTGCCAGTACAGGGGCGAAAATATCACCCCTCCACTTT. Encoded protein: CASTGAKISPLHF.

The chain has TRBV29-1 and TRBJ2-2; the match to TRBD1 covers 8 bases. Germline assignment: CDR1 SQVTM and CDR2 ANQGSEA. The V gene end was trimmed by 5 bases and the J gene end by 2 bases; junction bases not matched to a gene: 4. The length of the CDR3 is 14 residues. The CDR3 here is CSVRSGGNTGELFF. The CDR3 nucleotides are TGCAGCGTTAGGTCAGGGGGCAACACCGGGGAGCTGTTTTTT.

The genes are TRBV7-2 and TRBJ1-1; 7 bases map to TRBD1. The junction had 5 bases not matched to a gene; V was cut back by 5 bases and J by 5 bases. This CDR3 is 13 amino acids long. Looked up from germline, CDR1 is SGHTA and CDR2 is FQGNSA. Here the CDR3 DNA reads TGTGCCAGCAGCACTCAGGGGGAAACTGAAGCTTTCTTT. This codes for CASSTQGETEAFF.

The chain is built from TRBV18 and TRBJ1-1; 9 bases line up with TRBD1. After removal of 6 bases from V and 6 bases from J, the junction contained 8 bases not matched to a gene. Germline CDR1 reads KGHSH; CDR2 reads LQKENI. The CDR3 contains 14 residues. In DNA form, the CDR3 reads TGTGCCAGCTCCCGGACAGGGGAGAAGGCTGAAGCTTTCTTT. Translation gives CASSRTGEKAEAFF. Based on the CDR3 plus reference TRBV18 and TRBJ1-1, the full variable domain is NAGVMQNPRHLVRRRGQEARLRCSPMKGHSHVYWYRQLPEEGLKFMVYLQKENIIDESGMPKERFSAEFPKEGPSILRIQQVVRGDSAAYFCASSRTGEKAEAFFGQGTRLTVV.

This clone was recorded a few times. This chain connects TRBV19 to TRBJ1-5; no clear D gene. Germline V lookup: CDR1 LNHDA, CDR2 SQIVND (reference sequence). The CDR3 totals 13 residues. Trimming stripped 4 bases from V and 5 bases from J, with 9 bases between. Written as DNA, the CDR3 is TGTGCCAGTAGTACCGCAGGTTATCAGCCCCAGCATTTT. Translated, it gives CASSTAGYQPQHF.

The chain recombines TRBV12-5 with TRBJ1-5; TRBD1 aligns across 8 bases. CDR1 and CDR2 from the germline V gene are LGHNT and FRNRAP. The V gene end was trimmed by 4 bases and the J gene end by 6 bases; junction bases not matched to a gene: 17. The CDR3 spans 18 residues. This CDR3 is CASGWHPREAGGRQPQHF. For the CDR3, the DNA is TGTGCTAGTGGTTGGCACCCCCGGGAGGCAGGGGGCCGTCAGCCCCAGCATTTT.

The chain is built from TRBV5-6 and TRBJ1-6; 9 bases align to TRBD1. The CDR3 covers 15 residues. Germline V lookup: CDR1 SGHDT, CDR2 YYEEEE. Trimming cost V 5 bases and J 7 bases; bases outside gene matches: 7. CDR3: CASSQGQGMNSPLHF. CDR3 coding DNA: TGTGCCAGCAGTCAGGGACAGGGCATGAATTCACCCCTCCACTTT.

The chain carries TRBV5-1 and TRBJ1-6, with TRBD1 identical over 7 bases. Germline V gene data show CDR1 as SGHRS and CDR2 as YFSETQ. The CDR3 contains 15 residues. With 5 bases clipped from V and 7 bases from J, the junction kept 9 bases outside the gene matches. CDR3 nucleotides: TGCGCCAGCAGGCAGACCGGGACAGAGAATTCACCCCTCCACTTT. Its protein is CASRQTGTENSPLHF.

The chain combines TRBV10-2 with TRBJ1-1, with TRBD1 as a possible D gene (6 bases). CDR1 is WSHSY and CDR2 is SAAADI in the germline V gene. The CDR3 spans 13 residues. The V end lost 6 bases, the J end lost 4 bases, and 12 bases lay between the germline ends. CDR3 DNA sequence: TGCGCCAGCAGGGAGGGGGGGGTCACTGAAGCTTTCTTT. Protein sequence: CASREGGVTEAFF.

The V gene is TRBV13, the J gene TRBJ2-5, with TRBD1 matching over 9 bases. The germline gives CDR1 PRHDT, CDR2 FYEKMQ (reference sequence). The ends lost 5 bases at V and 4 bases at J; junction bases unmatched: 5. CDR3 length: 14 residues. The CDR3, as DNA: TGTGCCAGCAGCACACGACAGGGGGTAGAGACCCAGTACTTC. It codes for CASSTRQGVETQYF.

The chain links TRBV5-8 to TRBJ1-5; D ambiguous. V was shortened by 0 bases and J by 4 bases, with 17 bases between the two germline ends. Looked up from germline, CDR1 is SGHTS and CDR2 is YDEGEE. There are 17 residues in the CDR3. The CDR3 spells CASSLGVANGRNQPQHF. The CDR3 nucleotides read TGTGCCAGCAGCTTGGGGGTAGCTAACGGGAGGAATCAGCCCCAGCATTTT.

The V and J genes are TRBV6-1 and TRBJ1-3; D not certain. Germline loops: CDR1 MNHNS, CDR2 SASEGT. The ends were cut back, 2 bases at V and 1 base at J, with 6 bases in the middle. The CDR3 loop spans 14 amino acids. The CDR3 protein is CASSENRSGNTIYF. In DNA, the CDR3 is TGTGCCAGCAGTGAAAACAGATCTGGAAACACCATATATTTT.